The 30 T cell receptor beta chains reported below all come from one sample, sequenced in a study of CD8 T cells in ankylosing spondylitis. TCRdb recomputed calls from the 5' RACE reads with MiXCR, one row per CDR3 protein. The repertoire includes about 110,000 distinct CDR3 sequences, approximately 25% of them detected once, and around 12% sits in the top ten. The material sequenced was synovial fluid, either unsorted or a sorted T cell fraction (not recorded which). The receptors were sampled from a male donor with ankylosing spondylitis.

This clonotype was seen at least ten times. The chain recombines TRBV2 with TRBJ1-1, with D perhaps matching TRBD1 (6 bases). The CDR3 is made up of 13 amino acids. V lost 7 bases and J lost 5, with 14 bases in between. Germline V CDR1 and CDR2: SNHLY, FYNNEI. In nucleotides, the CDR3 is TGTGCCAGCACCAGCTCAGGGGTGACTGAAGCTTTCTTT. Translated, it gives CASTSSGVTEAFF.

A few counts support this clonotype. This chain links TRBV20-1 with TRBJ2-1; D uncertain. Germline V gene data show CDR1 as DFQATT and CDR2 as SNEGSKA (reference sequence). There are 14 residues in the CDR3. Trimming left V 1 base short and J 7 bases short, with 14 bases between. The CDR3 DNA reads TGCAGTGCTAGAGCCCCTCGAGGCGCAAATGAGCAGTTCTTC. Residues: CSARAPRGANEQFF.

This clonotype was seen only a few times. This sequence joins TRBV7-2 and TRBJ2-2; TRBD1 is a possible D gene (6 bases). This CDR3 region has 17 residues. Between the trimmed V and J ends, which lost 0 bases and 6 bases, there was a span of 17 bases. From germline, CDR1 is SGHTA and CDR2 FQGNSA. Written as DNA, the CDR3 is TGTGCCAGCAGCTTAGCTGACAGGAGAGAAGGATCCGGGGAGCTGTTTTTT. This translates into CASSLADRREGSGELFF.

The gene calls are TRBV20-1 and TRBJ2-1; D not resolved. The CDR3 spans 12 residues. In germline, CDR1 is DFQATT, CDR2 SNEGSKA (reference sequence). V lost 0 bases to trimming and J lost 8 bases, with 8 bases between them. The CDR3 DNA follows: TGCAGTGCTAGAGATCGATCGGATGAGCAGTTCTTC. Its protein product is CSARDRSDEQFF.

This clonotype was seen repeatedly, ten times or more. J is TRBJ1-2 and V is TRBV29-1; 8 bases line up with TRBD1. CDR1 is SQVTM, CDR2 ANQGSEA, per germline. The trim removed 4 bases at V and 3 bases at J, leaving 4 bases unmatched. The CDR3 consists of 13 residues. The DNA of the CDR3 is TGCAGCGTTGGAGACAGGGGATACTATGGCTACACCTTC. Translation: CSVGDRGYYGYTF.

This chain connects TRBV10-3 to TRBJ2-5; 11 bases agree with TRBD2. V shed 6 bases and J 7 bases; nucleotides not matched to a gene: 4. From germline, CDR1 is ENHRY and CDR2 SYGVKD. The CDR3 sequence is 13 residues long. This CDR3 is CAISALAGGTQYF. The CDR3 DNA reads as TGTGCCATCAGCGCCCTAGCGGGAGGGACCCAGTACTTC.

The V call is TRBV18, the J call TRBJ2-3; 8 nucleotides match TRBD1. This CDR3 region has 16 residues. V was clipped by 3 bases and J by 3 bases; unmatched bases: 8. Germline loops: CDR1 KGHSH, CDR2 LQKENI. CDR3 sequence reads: CASSPRTGSGTDTQYF. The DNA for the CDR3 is TGTGCCAGCTCACCCCGGACAGGGTCAGGGACAGATACGCAGTATTTT.

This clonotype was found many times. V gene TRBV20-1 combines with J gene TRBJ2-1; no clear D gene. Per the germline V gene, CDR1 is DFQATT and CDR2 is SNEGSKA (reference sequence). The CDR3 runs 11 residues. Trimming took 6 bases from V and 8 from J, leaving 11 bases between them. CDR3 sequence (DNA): TGCAGTGCCCCGAGCGATTATGAGCAGTTCTTC. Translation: CSAPSDYEQFF.

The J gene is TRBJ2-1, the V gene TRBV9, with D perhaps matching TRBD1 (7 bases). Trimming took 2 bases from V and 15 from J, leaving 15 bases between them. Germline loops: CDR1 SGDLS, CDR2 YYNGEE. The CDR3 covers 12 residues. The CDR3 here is CASSVQGGRAFF. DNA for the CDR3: TGTGCCAGCAGCGTCCAGGGGGGACGGGCGTTCTTC.

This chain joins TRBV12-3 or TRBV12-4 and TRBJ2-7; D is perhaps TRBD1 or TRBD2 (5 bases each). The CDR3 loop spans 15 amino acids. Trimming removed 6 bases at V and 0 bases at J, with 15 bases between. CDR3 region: CASREDGASSYEQYF. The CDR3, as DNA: TGTGCCAGCAGGGAAGACGGGGCGAGCTCCTACGAGCAGTACTTC.

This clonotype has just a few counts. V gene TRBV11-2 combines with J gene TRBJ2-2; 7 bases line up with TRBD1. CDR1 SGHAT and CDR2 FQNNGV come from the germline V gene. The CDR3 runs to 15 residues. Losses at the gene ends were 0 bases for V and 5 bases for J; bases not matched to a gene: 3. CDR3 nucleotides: TGTGCCAGCAGCTTAGACCCGACAGGGACCGGGGAGCTGTTTTTT. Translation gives CASSLDPTGTGELFF.

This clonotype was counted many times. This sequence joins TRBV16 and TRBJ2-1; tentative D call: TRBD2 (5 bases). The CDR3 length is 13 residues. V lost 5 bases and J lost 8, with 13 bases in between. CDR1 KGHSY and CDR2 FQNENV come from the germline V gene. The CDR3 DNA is TGTGCCAGCAGCTTAACTAGTTGGGATGAGCAGTTCTTC. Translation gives CASSLTSWDEQFF. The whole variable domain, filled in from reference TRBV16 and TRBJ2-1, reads GEEVAQTPKHLVRGEGQKAKLYCAPIKGHSYVFWYQQVLKNEFKFLISFQNENVFDETGMPKERFSAKCLPNSPCSLEIQATKLEDSAVYFCASSLTSWDEQFFGPGTRLTVL.

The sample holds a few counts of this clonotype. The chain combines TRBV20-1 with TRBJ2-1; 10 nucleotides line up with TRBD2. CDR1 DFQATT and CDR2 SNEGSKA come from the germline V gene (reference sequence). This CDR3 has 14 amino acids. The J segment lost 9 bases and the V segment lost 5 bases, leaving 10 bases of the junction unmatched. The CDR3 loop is CSAAVPLAGSEQFF. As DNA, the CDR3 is TGCAGTGCTGCGGTTCCACTAGCGGGATCTGAGCAGTTCTTC.

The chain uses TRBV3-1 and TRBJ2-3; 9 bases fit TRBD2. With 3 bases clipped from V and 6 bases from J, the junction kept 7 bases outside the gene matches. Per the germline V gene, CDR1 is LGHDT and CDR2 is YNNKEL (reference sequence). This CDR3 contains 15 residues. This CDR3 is CASSHSGTSLDTQYF. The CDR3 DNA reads TGTGCCAGCAGCCACTCCGGGACTAGCCTCGATACGCAGTATTTT.

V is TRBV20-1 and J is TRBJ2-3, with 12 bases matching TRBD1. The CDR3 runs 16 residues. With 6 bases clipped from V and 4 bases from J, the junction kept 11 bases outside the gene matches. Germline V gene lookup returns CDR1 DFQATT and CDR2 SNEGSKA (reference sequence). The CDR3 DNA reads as TGCAGTGCGCCCGGGGGGACAGGGGGCTTCCCAGATACGCAGTATTTT. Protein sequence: CSAPGGTGGFPDTQYF.

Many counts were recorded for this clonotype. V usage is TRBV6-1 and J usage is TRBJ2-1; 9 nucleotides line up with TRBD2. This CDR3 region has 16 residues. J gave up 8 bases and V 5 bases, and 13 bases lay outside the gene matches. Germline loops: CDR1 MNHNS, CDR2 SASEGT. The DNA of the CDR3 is TGTGCCAGCAGTAAAGTAGCGGGAGAGGGCGGGGATGAGCAGTTCTTC. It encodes CASSKVAGEGGDEQFF.

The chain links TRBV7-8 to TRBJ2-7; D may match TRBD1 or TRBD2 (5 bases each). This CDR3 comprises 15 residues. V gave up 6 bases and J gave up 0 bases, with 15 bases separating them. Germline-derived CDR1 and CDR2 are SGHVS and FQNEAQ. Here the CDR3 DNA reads TGTGCCAGCAGTCCGGACACAGGACTCTCCTACGAGCAGTACGTC. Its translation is CASSPDTGLSYEQYV.

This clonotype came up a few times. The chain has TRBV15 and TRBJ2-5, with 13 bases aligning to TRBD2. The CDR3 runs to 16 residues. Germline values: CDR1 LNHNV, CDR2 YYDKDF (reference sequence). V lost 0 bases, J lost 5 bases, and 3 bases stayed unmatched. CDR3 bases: TGTGCCACCAGCAGAGACCGGACTAGCGGGAGTGAGACCCAGTACTTC. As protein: CATSRDRTSGSETQYF.

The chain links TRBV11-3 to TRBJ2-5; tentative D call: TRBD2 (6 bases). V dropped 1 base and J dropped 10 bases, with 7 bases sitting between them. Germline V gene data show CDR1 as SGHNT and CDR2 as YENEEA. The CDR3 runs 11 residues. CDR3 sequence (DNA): TGTGCCAGCAGCTTAGGGGGGGTCCAGTACTTC. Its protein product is CASSLGGVQYF.

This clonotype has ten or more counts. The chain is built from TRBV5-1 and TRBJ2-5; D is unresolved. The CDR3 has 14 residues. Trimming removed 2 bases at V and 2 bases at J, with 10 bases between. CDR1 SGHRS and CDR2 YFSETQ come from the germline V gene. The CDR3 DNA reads TGCGCCAGCAGCTTCCAGTCCACACAAGAGACCCAGTACTTC. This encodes CASSFQSTQETQYF.

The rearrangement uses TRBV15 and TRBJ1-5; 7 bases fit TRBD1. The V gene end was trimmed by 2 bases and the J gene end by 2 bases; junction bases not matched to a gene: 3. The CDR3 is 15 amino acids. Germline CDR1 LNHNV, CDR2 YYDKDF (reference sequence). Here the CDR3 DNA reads TGTGCCACCAGCAGACCCACAGGGGGCAATCAGCCCCAGCATTTT. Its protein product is CATSRPTGGNQPQHF.

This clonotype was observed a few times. In DNA, the CDR3 is TGTGCCAGCAGTACAACGAACACTGAAGCTTTCTTT. Translated: CASSTTNTEAFF. The chain uses TRBV6-6 and TRBJ1-1; D is uncertain. The CDR3 has 12 amino acids. CDR1 is MNHNY, CDR2 SVGAGI, per germline (reference sequence). V was cut by 5 bases and J by 1 base, with 5 bases left in between.

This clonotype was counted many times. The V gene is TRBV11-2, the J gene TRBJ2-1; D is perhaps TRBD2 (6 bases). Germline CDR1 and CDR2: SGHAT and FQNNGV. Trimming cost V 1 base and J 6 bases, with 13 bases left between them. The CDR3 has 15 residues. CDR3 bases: TGTGCCAGCAGCTTAGCTAGCGAAAGGGTCAATGAGCAGTTCTTC. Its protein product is CASSLASERVNEQFF.

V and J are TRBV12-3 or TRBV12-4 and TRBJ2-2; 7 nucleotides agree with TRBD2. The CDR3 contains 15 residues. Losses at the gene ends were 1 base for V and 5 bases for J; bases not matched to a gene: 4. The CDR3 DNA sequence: TGTGCCAGCAGTTTAGTACTAGCGTTTACCGGGGAGCTGTTTTTT. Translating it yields CASSLVLAFTGELFF.

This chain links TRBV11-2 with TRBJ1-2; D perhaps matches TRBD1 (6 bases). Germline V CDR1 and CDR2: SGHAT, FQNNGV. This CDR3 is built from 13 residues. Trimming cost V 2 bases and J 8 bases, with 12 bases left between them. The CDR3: CASSLFQGPGYTF. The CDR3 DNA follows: TGTGCCAGCAGCTTATTTCAGGGGCCCGGCTACACCTTC.

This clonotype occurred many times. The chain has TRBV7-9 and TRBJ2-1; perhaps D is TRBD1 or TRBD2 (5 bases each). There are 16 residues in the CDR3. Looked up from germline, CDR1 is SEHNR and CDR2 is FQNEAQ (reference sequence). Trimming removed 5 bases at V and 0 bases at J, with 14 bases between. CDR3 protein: CASSPGIGGSYNEQFF. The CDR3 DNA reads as TGTGCCAGCAGCCCAGGGATAGGAGGCTCCTACAATGAGCAGTTCTTC.

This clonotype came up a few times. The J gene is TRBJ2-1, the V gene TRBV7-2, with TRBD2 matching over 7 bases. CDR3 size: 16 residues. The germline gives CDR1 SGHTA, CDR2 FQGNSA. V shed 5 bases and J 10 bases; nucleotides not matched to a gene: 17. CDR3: CASSPRGTGLRGEQFF. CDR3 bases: TGTGCCAGCAGCCCTAGGGGTACGGGACTGCGGGGGGAGCAGTTCTTC.

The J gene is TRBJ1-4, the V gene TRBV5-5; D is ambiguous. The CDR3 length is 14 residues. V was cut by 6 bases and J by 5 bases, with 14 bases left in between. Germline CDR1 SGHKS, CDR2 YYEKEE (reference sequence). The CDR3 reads CASTDRASNEKLFF. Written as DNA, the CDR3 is TGTGCCAGCACCGACCGGGCCTCGAATGAAAAACTGTTTTTT.

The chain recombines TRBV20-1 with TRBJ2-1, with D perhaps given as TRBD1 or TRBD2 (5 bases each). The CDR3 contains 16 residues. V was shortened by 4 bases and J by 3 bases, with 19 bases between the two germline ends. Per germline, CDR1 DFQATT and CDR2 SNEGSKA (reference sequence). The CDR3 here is CSATRFGGDLYNEQFF. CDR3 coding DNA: TGCAGTGCTACCCGATTTGGGGGAGATCTCTACAATGAGCAGTTCTTC.

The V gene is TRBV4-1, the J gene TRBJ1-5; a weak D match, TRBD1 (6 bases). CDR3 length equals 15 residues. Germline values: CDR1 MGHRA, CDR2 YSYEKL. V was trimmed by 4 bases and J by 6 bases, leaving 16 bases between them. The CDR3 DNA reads TGCGCCAGCAGCCTAACTTTTAGGGGGGGTCAGCCCCAGCATTTT. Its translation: CASSLTFRGGQPQHF.